This record looks at one TCR beta chain sequence and its context. These data are taken from a study of cytomegalovirus exposure and HLA in healthy donors. Amplification used 60 Vbeta primers and 13 Jbeta primers. Sequencing used immunoSEQ multiplex PCR; TCRdb keeps in-frame clones, though not all of them. The profile shows some 130,000 clones, about four fifths of them singletons. The germline V gene has CDR1 SQVTM and CDR2 ANQGSEA. V trimming: 4 bases; J trimming: 4 bases; junction bases outside the gene matches: 3. The CDR3 runs to 13 residues. This sequence originates from a male donor in good health and CMV-seropositive. Input material: PBMCs. The chain combines TRBV29-1 with TRBJ2-3, with 9 bases that match TRBD1. The CDR3 spells CSVAGQGPDTQYF. The CDR3 DNA follows: TGCAGCGTTGCCGGACAGGGGCCAGATACGCAGTATTTT.